The source of this T cell receptor (beta chain) is a study of T cells in Graves' hyperthyroidism and ophthalmopathy. Study-level information: Peripheral blood specimens were obtained at initial diagnosis, prior to any treatment.

Between the trimmed V and J ends, which lost 6 bases and 3 bases, there was a span of 18 bases. In germline, CDR1 is SEHNR, CDR2 FQNEAQ (reference sequence). The CDR3 sequence is 15 residues long. For Graves' hyperthyroidism to be stable, ophthalmopathy could not progress within 18 months. From RNA transcripts, TCR beta CDR3 regions were amplified. The HTBI set primed first-round TCR CDR3 RT-PCR. TCRdb used MiXCR to reprocess the multiplex PCR reads, holding one entry per CDR3 protein. This repertoire shows hundreds of thousands of distinct CDR3 sequences, just over 35% found once; its top ten account for about a third. Findings of the study overall: The authors' 13 V-J model separated ophthalmopathy from stable hyperthyroidism.

As to this clonotype: No antigen is known for it.

This sequence joins TRBV7-9 and TRBJ2-7, with D perhaps TRBD2 (6 bases). Sequenced sample: blood. This TCR came from a middle-aged woman with Graves' hyperthyroidism. CDR3 sequence (DNA): TGTGCCAGCAGTTTATCGCGGGGCAGGGTCTACGAGCAGTACTTC. Amino acids: CASSLSRGRVYEQYF.